This T cell receptor (beta chain) was identified during a study of cytomegalovirus exposure and HLA in healthy donors. The study's findings and limits: Rarity characterized most TCR sequences, yet some public TCRs appeared in many donors. The investigators catalogued some 160 TCR beta chains as cytomegalovirus-associated. Reports credit the classifier with highly specific, highly sensitive diagnosis of cytomegalovirus status.

In regard to this clone: Its specificity is unknown.

V lost 0 bases to trimming and J lost 6 bases, with 18 bases between them. The V gene's germline CDR1 is SGDLS and CDR2 YYNGEE. The CDR3 loop spans 16 amino acids. PCR amplification relied on 60 Vbeta primers (plus 13 Jbeta primers). The method was immunoSEQ multiplex PCR; TCRdb's version includes in-frame clones alone and lacks a portion of them. The table shows some 120,000 clones, with around three quarters occurring only once. The sequenced sample consisted of PBMCs. The TCR comes from a man aged 25-45 years in good health and CMV-seronegative. The genes are TRBV9 and TRBJ2-5, with D tentatively TRBD1 (9 bases). The CDR3 coding sequence is TGTGCCAGCAGCGTAGCGAGCGGGGGACAGGGAAAGACCCAGTACTTC. Protein sequence: CASSVASGGQGKTQYF. Drawing the rest from reference TRBV9 and TRBJ2-5, the complete variable domain is DSGVTQTPKHLITATGQRVTLRCSPRSGDLSVYWYQQSLDQGLQFLIQYYNGEERAKGNILERFSAQQFPDLHSELNLSSLELGDSALYFCASSVASGGQGKTQYFGPGTRLLVL.